This is a list of T cell receptor beta chains from one sample in a study of Ad26.COV2.S vaccination and SARS-CoV-2 variants. Only in-frame clones appear in the TCRdb table, and some are missing; sequencing was by immunoSEQ multiplex PCR. The table includes 360,000 or so clones, 80% to 90% detected once. The specimen comprised peripheral blood, sampled in a trial of Ad26.COV2.S vaccine versus placebo. These receptors came from a person between 18 and 59 years old who received the Ad26.COV2.S COVID-19 vaccine or a placebo. Both conserved end residues are part of each CDR3. A D gene is named only where the DNA matches it firmly. The listing skips clone size in some rows; elsewhere it reads once, few, many or a size class.

j_gene,v_gene,d_gene,abundance,CDR3nt,CDR3aa
TRBJ1-4,TRBV7-9,.,few,TGTGCCAGCAGCTTGCGGTTTAATGAAAAACTGTTTTTT,CASSLRFNEKLFF
TRBJ1-1,TRBV18,TRBD1,.,TGTGCCAGCTCACCGAAGACAGGGAGGGTCACTGAAGCTTTCTTT,CASSPKTGRVTEAFF
TRBJ2-1,TRBV30,TRBD2,.,TGTGCCTGGAGGGGCGGACTAGCGGGCAATCAGTTCTTC,CAWRGGLAGNQFF
TRBJ2-2,TRBV2,TRBD1,.,TGTGCCGGCGGTGGGGACAGAAACACCGGGGAGCTGTTTTTT,CAGGGDRNTGELFF
TRBJ2-1,TRBV19,.,.,TGTGCCAGTAGTATAGGCAGATTCGAGCAGTTCTTC,CASSIGRFEQFF
TRBJ1-1,TRBV25-1,.,.,TGTGCCAGCAAGGGGGTGGACACTGAAGCTTTCTTT,CASKGVDTEAFF
TRBJ2-2,TRBV7-7,TRBD2,.,TGTGCTAGCAGCCCCCGTAGCGGGGGTGGAGCCGGGGAGCTGTTTTTT,CASSPRSGGGAGELFF
TRBJ2-7,TRBV5-4,TRBD1,.,TGTGCCAGCAGCTCGGACAGGGGGTCCTACGAGCAGTACTTC,CASSSDRGSYEQYF
TRBJ2-1,TRBV7-3,TRBD2,.,TGTGCCAGCAGCCGGACTAGCGGGGTTGGAAATGAGCAGTTCTTC,CASSRTSGVGNEQFF
TRBJ2-7,TRBV19,.,.,TGTGCCAGTTCGTCAGGTTCCTACGAGCAGTACTTC,CASSSGSYEQYF
TRBJ2-5,TRBV6-5,TRBD2,.,TGTGCCAGCAGTTACTCGAGCGGGGGGAGCTCAGAGACCCAGTACTTC,CASSYSSGGSSETQYF
TRBJ2-3,TRBV14,.,.,TGTGCCAGCACCTCTGGGTCGTATACGCAGTATTTT,CASTSGSYTQYF
TRBJ2-7,TRBV7-2,.,.,TGTGCCAGCAGCTTGGCTTGGAGCTCCTACGAGCAGTACTTC,CASSLAWSSYEQYF
TRBJ1-2,TRBV6-5,.,.,TGTGCCAGCAGACTGGACGGAATCTATGGCTACACCTTC,CASRLDGIYGYTF
TRBJ2-5,TRBV18,.,.,TGTGCCAGCTCACCGGCGACGGGGGCGGGGACCCAGTACTTC,CASSPATGAGTQYF
TRBJ2-2,TRBV13,.,.,TGTGCCAGCAGCTTAGGGGGGGCGACCGGGGAGCTGTTTTTT,CASSLGGATGELFF
TRBJ1-1,TRBV7-9,TRBD1,.,TGTGCCAGCAGCCCCCTCCCGGGACAGCACAACACTGAAGCTTTCTTT,CASSPLPGQHNTEAFF
TRBJ2-7,TRBV11-1,.,.,TGTGCCAGCAGCTTCGGACGGAGCTACGAGCAGTACTTC,CASSFGRSYEQYF
TRBJ2-2,TRBV18,.,.,TGTGCCAGCTCAGGGGGCGCCCACACCGGGGAGCTGTTTTTT,CASSGGAHTGELFF
TRBJ2-7,TRBV14,TRBD1,.,TGTGCCAGCAGCCGGCATGAGACAGGGTCCTACGAGCAGTACTTC,CASSRHETGSYEQYF
TRBJ2-7,TRBV7-2,.,.,TGTGCCAGCAGCTTTAGTGGGGGTCCGTACTACGAGCAGTACTTC,CASSFSGGPYYEQYF
TRBJ2-2,TRBV2,.,.,TGTGCCAGCAATGGCTTGAACACCGGGGAGCTGTTTTTT,CASNGLNTGELFF
TRBJ1-2,TRBV4-2,.,.,TGTGCCAGCAGCCCCCGGGGGGGGAACTATGGCTACACCTTC,CASSPRGGNYGYTF
TRBJ1-2,TRBV30,.,.,TGTGCCTGGAGTGTATGGAGGGGCGATATATATGGCTACACCTTC,CAWSVWRGDIYGYTF
TRBJ2-2,TRBV5-1,.,.,TGCGCCAGCAGGGAGGGACAGCTAAACACCGGGGAGCTGTTTTTT,CASREGQLNTGELFF
TRBJ1-6,TRBV2,.,.,TGTGCCAGCAGTACCGGGACGACTTGGGCACCCCTCCACTTT,CASSTGTTWAPLHF
TRBJ2-7,TRBV3-1/TRBV3-2,.,.,TGTGCCAGCAGCCAAGATCTGTCAGCTACCTACGAGCAGTACTTC,CASSQDLSATYEQYF
TRBJ2-2,TRBV7-9,TRBD1,.,TGTGCCAGCAGCGGACCCGGGACAGGGCTCGCCGGGGAGCTGTTTTTT,CASSGPGTGLAGELFF
TRBJ1-1,TRBV19,TRBD1,.,TGTGCCAGTAGTAACCGACAGGGCACTGAAGCTTTCTTT,CASSNRQGTEAFF
TRBJ1-2,TRBV11-1,.,.,TGTGCCAGCAGCAGCCTAGCCGGGGGCCTCGATGGCTACACCTTC,CASSSLAGGLDGYTF
TRBJ1-2,TRBV12-3/TRBV12-4,.,.,TGTGCCAGCAGCCCCAGCGGGGGCGCTGGCTACACCTTC,CASSPSGGAGYTF
TRBJ1-1,TRBV20-1,.,.,TGCAGTGGTGGGGGAACTGAAGCTTTCTTT,CSGGGTEAFF
TRBJ1-1,TRBV4-2,.,.,TGTGCCAGCAGCCAAGATTCGGCAGCTATAAACACTGAAGCTTTCTTT,CASSQDSAAINTEAFF
TRBJ2-7,TRBV6-5,TRBD1,.,TGTGCCAGCAGTTACACGACAGGGGCCGAGCAGTACTTC,CASSYTTGAEQYF
TRBJ2-3,TRBV7-2,.,.,TGTGCCAGCAGCTTAGTGGTTGCCACAGATACGCAGTATTTT,CASSLVVATDTQYF
TRBJ1-6,TRBV18,TRBD1,.,TGTGCCAGCTCACCAGAGACAGGGTTTTCACCCCTCCACTTT,CASSPETGFSPLHF
TRBJ1-2,TRBV7-2,TRBD1,.,TGTGCCAGCACCTACCCTTGGGGACAGGTACTCGGCTACACCTTC,CASTYPWGQVLGYTF
TRBJ1-1,TRBV4-1,.,.,TGCGCCAGCAGGGGAGCTCTGCGTGGCACTGAAGCTTTCTTT,CASRGALRGTEAFF
TRBJ1-5,TRBV19,.,.,TGTGCCAGTAGATCTCTGGGGGCGGTCAATCAGCCCCAGCATTTT,CASRSLGAVNQPQHF
TRBJ2-7,TRBV30,TRBD1,.,TGTGCCTGGAGCCTACAGGGGGGCGAGCAGTACTTC,CAWSLQGGEQYF
TRBJ2-1,TRBV30,TRBD2,.,TGTGCCTGGAGTTCTGGGGGGGAAGGCAATGAGCAGTTCTTC,CAWSSGGEGNEQFF
TRBJ1-6,TRBV11-2,.,.,TGTGCCAGCAGCTTTGTGGGGCAGGCGTCGAGATCACCCCTCCACTTT,CASSFVGQASRSPLHF
TRBJ1-1,TRBV7-3,.,.,TGTGCCAGCAGCCTCGCCCCGGAAACTGAAGCTTTCTTT,CASSLAPETEAFF
TRBJ2-2,TRBV3-1/TRBV3-2,.,.,TGTGCCAGCAGCCAAGAAGCCCCGACAACTTTAAACACCGGGGAGCTGTTTTTT,CASSQEAPTTLNTGELFF
TRBJ1-4,TRBV14,.,.,TGTGCCAGCAGCCGAGAGGGGCGCATTAAAGAACTGTTTTTT,CASSREGRIKELFF
TRBJ1-1,TRBV6-5,TRBD1,once,TGTGCCAGCAGGTATCGACAGGGATCTGAAGCTTTCTTT,CASRYRQGSEAFF